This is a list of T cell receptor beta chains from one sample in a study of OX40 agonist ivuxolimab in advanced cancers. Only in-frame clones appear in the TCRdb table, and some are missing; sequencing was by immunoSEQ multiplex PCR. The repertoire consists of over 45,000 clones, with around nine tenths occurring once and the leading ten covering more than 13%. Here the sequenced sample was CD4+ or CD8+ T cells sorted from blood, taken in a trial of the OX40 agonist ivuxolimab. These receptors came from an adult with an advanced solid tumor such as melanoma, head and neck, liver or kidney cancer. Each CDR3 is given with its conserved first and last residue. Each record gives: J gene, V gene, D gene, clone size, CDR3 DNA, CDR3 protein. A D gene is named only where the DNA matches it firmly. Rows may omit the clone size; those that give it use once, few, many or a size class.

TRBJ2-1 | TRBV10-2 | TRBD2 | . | TGCGCCAGCAGCGGGGGGTCCTACAATGAGCAGTTCTTC | CASSGGSYNEQFF
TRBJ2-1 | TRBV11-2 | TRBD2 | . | TGTGCCAGCAGCTTAGGAAGTCTAGCGGGGAACAATGAGCAGTTCTTC | CASSLGSLAGNNEQFF
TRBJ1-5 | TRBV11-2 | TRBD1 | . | TGTGCCAGCAGCTTATTATGGTTCGGAGGGGGCGCGGGTCAGCCCCAGCATTTT | CASSLLWFGGGAGQPQHF
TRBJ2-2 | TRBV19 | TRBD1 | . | TGTGCCAGCGGACAGGGCGCCGGGGAGCTGTTTTTT | CASGQGAGELFF
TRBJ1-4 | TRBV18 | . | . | TGTGCCAGCTCACCGCCCCCGGGACTTGGGGGTGAAAAACTGTTTTTT | CASSPPPGLGGEKLFF
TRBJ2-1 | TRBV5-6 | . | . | TGTGCCAGCAGCTCGAGGGAAACGTACAATGAGCAGTTCTTC | CASSSRETYNEQFF
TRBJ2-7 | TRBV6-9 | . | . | TGTGCCAGCAGGTCCTCCAACTCCTACGAGCAGTACTTC | CASRSSNSYEQYF
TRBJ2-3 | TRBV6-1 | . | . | TGTGCCAGCAGTGAACCATCAGCGGGCACCACAGATACGCAGTATTTT | CASSEPSAGTTDTQYF
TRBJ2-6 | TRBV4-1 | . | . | TGCGCCAGCAGCCAAGCATCCTGGGAAGCTGGGGCCAACGTCCTGACTTTC | CASSQASWEAGANVLTF
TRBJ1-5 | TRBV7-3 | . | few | TGTGCCAGCAGCCTTGGGCTGGGGCAGCCCCAGCATTTT | CASSLGLGQPQHF
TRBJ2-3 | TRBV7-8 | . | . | TGTGCCAGCAGCTTAGTACTAGCCGGCACAGATACGCAGTATTTT | CASSLVLAGTDTQYF
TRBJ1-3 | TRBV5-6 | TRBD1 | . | TGTGCCAGCAGCAACCGGGACAGGAGGACCTCTGGAAACACCATATATTTT | CASSNRDRRTSGNTIYF
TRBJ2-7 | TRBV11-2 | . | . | TGTGCCAGCAGTCCCGACAACCAGCAGTACTTC | CASSPDNQQYF
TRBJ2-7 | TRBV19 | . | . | TGTGCCAGTAGTAGGGGACGAAGACTAAGTAACGAGCAGTACTTC | CASSRGRRLSNEQYF
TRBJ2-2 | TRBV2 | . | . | TGTGCCAGCAACTTTATCACCGGGGAGCTGTTTTTT | CASNFITGELFF
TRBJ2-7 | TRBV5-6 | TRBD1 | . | TGTGCCAGCAGCTTGCTTTTGGGACAGGGTTCTCTCGAGCAGTACTTC | CASSLLLGQGSLEQYF
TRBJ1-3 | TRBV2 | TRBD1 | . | TGTGCCAGCAGTCAACAGGGGGCTGCTGGAAACACCATATATTTT | CASSQQGAAGNTIYF
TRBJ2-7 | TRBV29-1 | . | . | TGCAGCGTTAAAGAGGGTTTTCTGAGCTCCTACGAGCAGTACTTC | CSVKEGFLSSYEQYF
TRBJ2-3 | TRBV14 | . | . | TGTGCCAGCAGCCAACCTGATGGCAGGGCCCGGGATACGCAGTATTTT | CASSQPDGRARDTQYF
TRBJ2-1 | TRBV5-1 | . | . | TGCGCCAGCAGCTTGGTGTCCCGGTCACCGCAGTTCTTC | CASSLVSRSPQFF
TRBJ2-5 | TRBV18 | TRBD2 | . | TGTGCCAGCTCACCGGTGGGGGCTGGCGGGAGGCCGGAGACCCAGTACTTC | CASSPVGAGGRPETQYF
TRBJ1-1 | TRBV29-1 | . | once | TGCAGCGGCTGGCGGGGCCTGAACACTGAAGCTTTCTTT | CSGWRGLNTEAFF
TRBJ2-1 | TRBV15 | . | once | TGTGCCACCGGGAGTTTATACTCCTACAATGAGCAGTTCTTC | CATGSLYSYNEQFF
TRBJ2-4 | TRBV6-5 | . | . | TGTGCCAGCAGCCCCAGGAGTAATGCCAAAAACATTCAGTACTTC | CASSPRSNAKNIQYF
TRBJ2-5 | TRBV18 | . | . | TGTGCCAGCTCACCAACGTCCGGCGAGACCCAGTACTTC | CASSPTSGETQYF
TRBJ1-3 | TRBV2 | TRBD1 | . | TGTGCCAGCAGTAGAGACAGGGGGAGGAACACCATATATTTT | CASSRDRGRNTIYF
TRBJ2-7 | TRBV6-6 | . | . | TGTGCCAGCAGTTACGCGTCAGGGGCATGGGAGCAGTACTTC | CASSYASGAWEQYF
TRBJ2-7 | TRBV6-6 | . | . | TGTGCCAGCAGCTTGGGGGGCCAGGAAGAGGACGAGCAGTACTTC | CASSLGGQEEDEQYF
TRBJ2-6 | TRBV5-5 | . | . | TGTGCCAGCGACCTTTCGGAAAGATCTGGGGCCAACGTCCTGACTTTC | CASDLSERSGANVLTF
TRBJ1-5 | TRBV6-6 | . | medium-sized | TGTGCCAGCACCAAGGGGTGGGGCAATCAGCCCCAGCATTTT | CASTKGWGNQPQHF
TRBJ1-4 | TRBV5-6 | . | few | TGTGCCAGCAGCTTGCTCACCCAGGGATCGACTAATGAAAAACTGTTTTTT | CASSLLTQGSTNEKLFF
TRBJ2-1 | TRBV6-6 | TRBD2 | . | TGTGCCATCCGCCTAGCGGGAGCATATGAGCAGTTCTTC | CAIRLAGAYEQFF
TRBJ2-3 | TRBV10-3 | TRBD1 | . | TGTGCCATCAACACCGGGACAGGGGGCCCCAGCACAGATACGCAGTATTTT | CAINTGTGGPSTDTQYF
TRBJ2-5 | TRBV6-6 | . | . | TGTGCCAGCAGTTTCCCCCGGACGGACCAAGAGACCCAGTACTTC | CASSFPRTDQETQYF
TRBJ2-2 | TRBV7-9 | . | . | TGTGCCAGCAGGGGGTCAGGTGCCGGGGAGCTGTTTTTT | CASRGSGAGELFF
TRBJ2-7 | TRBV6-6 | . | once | TGTGCCAGCAGTGGGGAAGGGGAGACCTACGAGCAGTACTTC | CASSGEGETYEQYF
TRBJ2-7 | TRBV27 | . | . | TGTGCCAGCAGTAATGCCGGGACGTACTCCTACGAGCAGTACTTC | CASSNAGTYSYEQYF
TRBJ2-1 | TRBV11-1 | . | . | TGTGCCAGCAGCTTAAGACTAACCTACAATGAGCAGTTCTTC | CASSLRLTYNEQFF
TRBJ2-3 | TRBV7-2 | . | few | TGTGCCAGCAGCACAAAAAGGGGGAGGTCTGCCACAGATACGCAGTATTTT | CASSTKRGRSATDTQYF